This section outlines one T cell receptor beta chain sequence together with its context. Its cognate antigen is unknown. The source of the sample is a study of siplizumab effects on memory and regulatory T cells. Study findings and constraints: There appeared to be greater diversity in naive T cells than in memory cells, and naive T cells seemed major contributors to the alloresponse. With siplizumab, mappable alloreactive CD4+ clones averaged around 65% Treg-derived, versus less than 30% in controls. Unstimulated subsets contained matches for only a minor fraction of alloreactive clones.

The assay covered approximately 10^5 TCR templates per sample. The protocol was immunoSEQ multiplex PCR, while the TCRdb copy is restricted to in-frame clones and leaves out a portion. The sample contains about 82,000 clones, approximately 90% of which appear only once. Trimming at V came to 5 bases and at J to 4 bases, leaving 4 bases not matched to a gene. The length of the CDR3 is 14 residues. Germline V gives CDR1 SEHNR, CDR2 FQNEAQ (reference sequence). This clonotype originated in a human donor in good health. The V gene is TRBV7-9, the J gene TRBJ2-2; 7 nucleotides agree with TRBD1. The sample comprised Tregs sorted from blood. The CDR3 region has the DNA TGTGCCAGCAGCATGGGACAGCTCACCGGGGAGCTGTTTTTT. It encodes CASSMGQLTGELFF.